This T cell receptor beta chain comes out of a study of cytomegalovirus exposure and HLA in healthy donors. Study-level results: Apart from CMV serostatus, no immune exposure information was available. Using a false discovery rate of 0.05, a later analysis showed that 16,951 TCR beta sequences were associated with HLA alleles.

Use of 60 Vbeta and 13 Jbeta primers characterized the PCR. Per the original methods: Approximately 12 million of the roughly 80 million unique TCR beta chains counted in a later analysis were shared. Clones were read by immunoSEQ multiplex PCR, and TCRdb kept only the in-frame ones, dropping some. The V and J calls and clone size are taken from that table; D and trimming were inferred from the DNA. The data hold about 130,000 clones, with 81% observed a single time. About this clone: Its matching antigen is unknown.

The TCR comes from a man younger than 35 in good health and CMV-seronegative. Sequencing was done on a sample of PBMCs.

CDR3 sequence (DNA): TGTGCCAGCAGTGAATGGTCAGGCTACGAGCAGTACTTC. Translation gives CASSEWSGYEQYF. This rearrangement joins TRBV25-1 to TRBJ2-7, with D hard to call. The CDR3 totals 13 residues. Trimming pared 1 base from V and 3 bases from J, leaving 7 bases between. The germline V gene encodes CDR1 MGHDK and CDR2 SYGVNS.